This T cell receptor (beta chain) was recovered during a study of identical twins. V was pared by 4 bases and J by 3 bases, with 5 bases of the junction left unmatched. The CDR3 has 14 amino acids. Per the germline V gene, CDR1 is MNHEY and CDR2 is SVGAGI. Everyone who gave samples was a healthy Caucasian. On this clonotype itself: The target antigen is unknown.

Template switching added a universal primer site, and cDNA bore unique molecular identifiers. TCRdb fed the 5' RACE reads into MiXCR, producing one record per CDR3 protein. Altogether about 240,000 distinct CDR3 sequences are present, 10% being singletons, with the ten largest covering 9% to 10%. General study results and limits: Cross-sectional statistical analysis was relied on for the conclusions, without the same donors being followed.

This clonotype originated in a man aged 50-60 years in good health. Sequencing used memory T cells sorted from blood. The genes are TRBV6-5 and TRBJ2-7; 8 nucleotides agree with TRBD1. CDR3 DNA: TGTGCCAGCAGTTGGCAGGGGGCGGGCTACGAGCAGTACTTC. It encodes CASSWQGAGYEQYF.